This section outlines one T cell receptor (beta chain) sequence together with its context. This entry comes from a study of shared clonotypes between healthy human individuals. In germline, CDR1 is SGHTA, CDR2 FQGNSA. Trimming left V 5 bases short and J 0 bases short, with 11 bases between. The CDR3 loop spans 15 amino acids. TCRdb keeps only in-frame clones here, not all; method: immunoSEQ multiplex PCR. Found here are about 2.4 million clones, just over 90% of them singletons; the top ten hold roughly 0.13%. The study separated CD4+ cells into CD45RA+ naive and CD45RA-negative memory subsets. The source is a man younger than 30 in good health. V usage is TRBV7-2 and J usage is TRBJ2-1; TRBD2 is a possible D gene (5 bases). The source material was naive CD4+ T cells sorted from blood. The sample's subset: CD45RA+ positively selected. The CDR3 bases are TGTGCCAGCAGCCCGAGGGCCAGCTCCTACAATGAGCAGTTCTTC. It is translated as CASSPRASSYNEQFF. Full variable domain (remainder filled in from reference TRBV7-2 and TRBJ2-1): GAGVSQSPSNKVTEKGKDVELRCDPISGHTALYWYRQSLGQGLEFLIYFQGNSAPDKSGLPSDRFSAERTGGSVSTLTIQRTQQEDSAVYLCASSPRASSYNEQFFGPGTRLTVL.